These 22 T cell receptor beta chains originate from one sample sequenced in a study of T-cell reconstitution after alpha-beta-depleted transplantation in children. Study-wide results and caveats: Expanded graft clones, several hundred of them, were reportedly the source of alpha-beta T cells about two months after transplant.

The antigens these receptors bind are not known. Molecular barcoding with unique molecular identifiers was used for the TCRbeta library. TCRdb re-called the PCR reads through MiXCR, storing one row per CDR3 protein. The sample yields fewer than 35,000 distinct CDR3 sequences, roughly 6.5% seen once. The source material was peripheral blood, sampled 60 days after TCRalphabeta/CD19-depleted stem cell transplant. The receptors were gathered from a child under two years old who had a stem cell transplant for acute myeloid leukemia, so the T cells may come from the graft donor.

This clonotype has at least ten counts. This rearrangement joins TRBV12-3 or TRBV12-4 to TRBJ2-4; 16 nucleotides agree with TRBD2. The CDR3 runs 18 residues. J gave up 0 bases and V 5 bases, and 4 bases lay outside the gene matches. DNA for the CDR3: TGTGCCAGCAGTAGGGGACTAGCGGGAGGGCTAGCCAAAAACATTCAGTACTTC. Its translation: CASSRGLAGGLAKNIQYF.

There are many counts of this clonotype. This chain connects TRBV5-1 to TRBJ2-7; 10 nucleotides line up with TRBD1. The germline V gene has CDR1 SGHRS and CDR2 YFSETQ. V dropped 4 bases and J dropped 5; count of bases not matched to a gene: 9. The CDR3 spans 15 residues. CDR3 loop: CASSGGDRGNDEQYF. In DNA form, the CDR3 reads TGCGCCAGCAGCGGTGGGGACAGGGGTAATGACGAGCAGTACTTC.

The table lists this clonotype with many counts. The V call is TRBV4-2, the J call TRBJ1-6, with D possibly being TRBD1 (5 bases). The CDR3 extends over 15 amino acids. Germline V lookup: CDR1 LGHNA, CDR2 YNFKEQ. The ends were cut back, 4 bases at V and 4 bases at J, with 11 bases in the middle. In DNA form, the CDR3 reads TGTGCCAGCAGCCGATTACAGGAATATAATTCACCCCTCCACTTT. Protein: CASSRLQEYNSPLHF.

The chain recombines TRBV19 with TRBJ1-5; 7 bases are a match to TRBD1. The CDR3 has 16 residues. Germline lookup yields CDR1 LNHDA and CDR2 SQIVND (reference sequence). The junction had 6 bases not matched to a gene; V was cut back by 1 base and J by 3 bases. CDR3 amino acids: CASSIGLGTVNQPQHF. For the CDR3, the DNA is TGTGCCAGTAGTATAGGCCTCGGGACAGTCAATCAGCCCCAGCATTTT.

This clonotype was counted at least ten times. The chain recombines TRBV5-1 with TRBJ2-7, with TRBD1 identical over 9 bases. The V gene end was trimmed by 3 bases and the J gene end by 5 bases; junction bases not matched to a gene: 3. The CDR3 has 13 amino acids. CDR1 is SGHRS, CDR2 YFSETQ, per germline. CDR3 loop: CASSWGDRDEQYF. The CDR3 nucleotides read TGCGCCAGCAGCTGGGGGGACAGGGACGAGCAGTACTTC.

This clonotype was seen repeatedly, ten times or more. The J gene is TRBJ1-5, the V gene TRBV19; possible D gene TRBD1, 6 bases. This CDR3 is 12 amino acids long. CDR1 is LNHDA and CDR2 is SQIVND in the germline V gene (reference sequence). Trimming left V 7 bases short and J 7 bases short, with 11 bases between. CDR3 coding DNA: TGTGCCAGTAACGGGGGGCGGCAGCCCCAGCATTTT. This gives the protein CASNGGRQPQHF. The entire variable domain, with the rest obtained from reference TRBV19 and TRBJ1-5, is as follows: DGGITQSPKYLFRKEGQNVTLSCEQNLNHDAMYWYRQDPGQGLRLIYYSQIVNDFQKGDIAEGYSVSREKKESFPLTVTSAQKNPTAFYLCASNGGRQPQHFGDGTRLSIL.

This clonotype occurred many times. CDR3 region: CASGVSYNEQFF. The CDR3 DNA sequence: TGTGCCAGCGGAGTAAGTTACAATGAGCAGTTCTTC. The chain is built from TRBV28 and TRBJ2-1; D unresolved. The CDR3 is 12 residues long. Looked up from germline, CDR1 is MDHEN and CDR2 is SYDVKM. The V and J ends lost 8 bases and 4 bases respectively, with 9 bases between them.

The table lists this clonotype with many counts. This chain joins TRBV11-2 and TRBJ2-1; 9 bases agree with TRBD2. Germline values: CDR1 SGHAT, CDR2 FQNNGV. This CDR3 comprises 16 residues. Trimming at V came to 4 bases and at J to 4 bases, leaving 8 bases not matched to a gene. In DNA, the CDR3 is TGTGCCAGCAGCTCCCCGACTAGCGGTTTTTACAATGAGCAGTTCTTC. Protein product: CASSSPTSGFYNEQFF.

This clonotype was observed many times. The chain's CDR3 is CASSRGTRMNTEAFF. The CDR3 DNA sequence: TGTGCCAGCAGCCGAGGGACCAGGATGAACACTGAAGCTTTCTTT. This chain joins TRBV9 and TRBJ1-1, with D possibly TRBD1 on 5 matching bases. This CDR3 has 15 amino acids. Per germline, CDR1 SGDLS and CDR2 YYNGEE. The V gene lost 4 bases and the J gene lost 0 bases, with 13 bases spanning the gap.

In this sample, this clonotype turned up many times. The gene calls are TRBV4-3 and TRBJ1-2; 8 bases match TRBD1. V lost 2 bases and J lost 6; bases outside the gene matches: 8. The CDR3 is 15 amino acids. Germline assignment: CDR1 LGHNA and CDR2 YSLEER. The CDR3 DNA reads TGCGCCAGCAGCCAAAGGACAGGGAAAAGGAATGGCTACACCTTC. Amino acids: CASSQRTGKRNGYTF.

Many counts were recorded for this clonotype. The CDR3 protein is CASSYGAGGGTEAFF. The CDR3 DNA follows: TGTGCCAGCAGTTACGGGGCAGGGGGTGGAACTGAAGCTTTCTTT. This chain joins TRBV6-6 and TRBJ1-1, with TRBD1 matching 7 bases. V shed 2 bases, J shed 5 bases, and the junction held 8 bases outside the gene matches. Per the germline V gene, CDR1 is MNHNY and CDR2 is SVGAGI (reference sequence). This CDR3 comprises 15 residues.

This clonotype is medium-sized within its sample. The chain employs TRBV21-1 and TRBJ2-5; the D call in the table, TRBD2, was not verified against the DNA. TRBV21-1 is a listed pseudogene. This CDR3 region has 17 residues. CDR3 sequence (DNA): TGTGCCAGCAGCAAAGCGCTATGGGGAGACCGTCAAGAGACCCAGTACTTC. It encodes CASSKALWGDRQETQYF.

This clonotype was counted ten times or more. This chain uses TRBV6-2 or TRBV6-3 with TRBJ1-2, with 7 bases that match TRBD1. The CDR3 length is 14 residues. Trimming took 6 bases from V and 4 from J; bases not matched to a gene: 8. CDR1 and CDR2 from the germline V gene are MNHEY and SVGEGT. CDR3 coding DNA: TGTGCCAGCAGAACAGGGGACTACTCCTATGGCTACACCTTC. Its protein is CASRTGDYSYGYTF.

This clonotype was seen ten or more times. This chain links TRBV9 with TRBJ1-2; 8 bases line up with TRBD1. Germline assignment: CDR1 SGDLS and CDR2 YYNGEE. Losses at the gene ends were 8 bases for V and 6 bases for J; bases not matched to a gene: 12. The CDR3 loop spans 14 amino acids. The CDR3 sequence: CASDSAGGSNGYTF. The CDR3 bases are TGTGCCAGTGACTCCGCAGGGGGCTCGAATGGCTACACCTTC.

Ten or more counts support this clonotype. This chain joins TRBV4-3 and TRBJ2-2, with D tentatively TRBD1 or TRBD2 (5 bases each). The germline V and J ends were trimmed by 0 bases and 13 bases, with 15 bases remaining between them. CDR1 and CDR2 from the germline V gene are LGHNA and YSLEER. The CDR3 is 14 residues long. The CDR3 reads CASSQDLRDLRLFF. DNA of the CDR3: TGCGCCAGCAGCCAAGACCTCCGGGACCTTAGGCTGTTTTTT.

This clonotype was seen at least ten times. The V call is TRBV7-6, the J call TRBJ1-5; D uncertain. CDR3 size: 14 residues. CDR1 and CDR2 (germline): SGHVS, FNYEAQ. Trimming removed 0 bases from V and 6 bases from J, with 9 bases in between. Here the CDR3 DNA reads TGTGCCAGCAGCTTAGCGGGGATCAGTCAGCCCCAGCATTTT. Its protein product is CASSLAGISQPQHF.

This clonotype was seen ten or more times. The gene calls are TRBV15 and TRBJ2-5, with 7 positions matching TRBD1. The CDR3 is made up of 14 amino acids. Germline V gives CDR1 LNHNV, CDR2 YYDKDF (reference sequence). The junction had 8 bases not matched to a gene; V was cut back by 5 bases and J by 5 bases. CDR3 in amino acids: CATSDRVDGETQYF. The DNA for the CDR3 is TGTGCCACCAGCGACAGGGTGGACGGGGAGACCCAGTACTTC.

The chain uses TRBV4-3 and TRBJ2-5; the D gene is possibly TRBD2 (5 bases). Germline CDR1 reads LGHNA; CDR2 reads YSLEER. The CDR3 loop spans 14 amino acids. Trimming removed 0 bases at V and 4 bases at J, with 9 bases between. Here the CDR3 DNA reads TGCGCCAGCAGCCAAGATGAAAGCGGAGAGACCCAGTACTTC. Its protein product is CASSQDESGETQYF.

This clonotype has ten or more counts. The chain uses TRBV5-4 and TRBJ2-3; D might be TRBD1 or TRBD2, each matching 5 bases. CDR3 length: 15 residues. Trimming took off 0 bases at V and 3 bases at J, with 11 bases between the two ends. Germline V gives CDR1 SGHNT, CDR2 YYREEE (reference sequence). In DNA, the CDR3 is TGTGCCAGCAGCTTGGCTATGGGGGAAACAGATACGCAGTATTTT. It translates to CASSLAMGETDTQYF.

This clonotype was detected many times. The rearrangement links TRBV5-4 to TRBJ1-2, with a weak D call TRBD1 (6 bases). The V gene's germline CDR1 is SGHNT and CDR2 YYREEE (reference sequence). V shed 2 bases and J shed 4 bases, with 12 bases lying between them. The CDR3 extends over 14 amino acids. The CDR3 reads CASSFVQGRYGYTF. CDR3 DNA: TGTGCCAGCAGCTTTGTCCAGGGGCGCTATGGCTACACCTTC.

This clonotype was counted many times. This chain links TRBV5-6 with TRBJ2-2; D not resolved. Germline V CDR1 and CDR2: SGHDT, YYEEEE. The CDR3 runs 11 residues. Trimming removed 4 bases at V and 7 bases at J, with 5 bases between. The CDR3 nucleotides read TGTGCCAGCAGCCGCGTCGGGGAGCTGTTTTTT. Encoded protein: CASSRVGELFF.

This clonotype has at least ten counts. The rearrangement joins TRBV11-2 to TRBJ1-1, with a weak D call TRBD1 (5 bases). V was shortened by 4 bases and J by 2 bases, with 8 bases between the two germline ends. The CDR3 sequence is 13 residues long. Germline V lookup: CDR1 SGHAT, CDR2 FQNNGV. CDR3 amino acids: CASSWGLNTEAFF. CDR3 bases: TGTGCCAGCAGCTGGGGACTAAACACTGAAGCTTTCTTT.